Sequencing of this TCR beta chain was carried out in a study of CD4+ T cells in melanoma. Study outcomes and limitations: CD8+ T cell, macrophage and B cell function reportedly correlated with neoantigen-specific CD4+ T cells. In melanoma, neoantigen-specific CD4+ T cells reportedly differed in differentiation state.

The germline gives CDR1 SGHRS, CDR2 YFSETQ. After removal of 4 bases from V and 3 bases from J, the junction contained 7 bases not matched to a gene. The CDR3 loop spans 15 amino acids. Sequencing was performed with immunoSEQ multiplex PCR; in TCRdb, only in-frame clones are kept and a portion is missing. This sample yields 4,900 or so clones, of which about 61% are seen a single time; less than 30% belongs to the top ten. The table lists this clone with a count of one. The antigen remains undetermined. The gene calls are TRBV5-1 and TRBJ1-3, with 7 nucleotides matching TRBD1. The sequence came from a human donor with melanoma. Specimen: cells from a culture (not recorded whether cultured in vitro). The DNA of the CDR3 is TGCGCCAGCAGCGAGGGGGCGCAGGATGGAAACACCATATATTTT. Its translation: CASSEGAQDGNTIYF.